These T cell receptor beta chains were read from a single sample in a study of T cell responses to AZD1222 COVID-19 vaccine. Only in-frame clones appear in the TCRdb table, and some are missing; sequencing was by immunoSEQ multiplex PCR. The table has about 130,000 clones, roughly 94% seen once; the top ten hold approximately 6.3%. The source material was peripheral blood, sampled on day 0 of AZD1222 vaccination. These receptors were obtained from an adult in good health. CDR3s include the opening cysteine and the closing phenylalanine or tryptophan. The D gene is left open where the match is weak. Expanded clones get a size class; other rows say once, few or many, or leave the size out.

CASSEWDRSNTEAFF	TGTGCCAGCAGTGAATGGGACAGATCGAACACTGAAGCTTTCTTT	-	TRBD1	TRBV2	TRBJ1-1
CASSLVDRGRDTQYF	TGTGCCAGCAGCTTGGTGGACAGGGGGCGAGATACGCAGTATTTT	-	TRBD1	TRBV5-4	TRBJ2-3
CASSVELRALAKNIQYF	TGTGCCAGCAGTGTGGAGTTGCGTGCCCTAGCCAAAAACATTCAGTACTTC	once	-	TRBV2	TRBJ2-4
CASSILPGPGYEQYF	TGTGCCAGTAGTATTCTTCCGGGTCCGGGCTACGAGCAGTACTTC	-	-	TRBV19	TRBJ2-7
CASSLPRGRTEAFF	TGTGCCAGTTCCCTTCCCAGGGGGCGGACTGAAGCTTTCTTT	-	TRBD1	TRBV19	TRBJ1-1
CASRKGQASYEQYF	TGTGCCAGCAGGAAGGGACAGGCCTCCTACGAGCAGTACTTC	-	TRBD1	TRBV2	TRBJ2-7
CASSFGQNTEAFF	TGTGCCAGCAGTTTCGGACAGAACACTGAAGCTTTCTTT	-	-	TRBV6-5	TRBJ1-1
CASVTGTVSNYGYTF	TGTGCCAGCGTGACAGGGACAGTCTCTAACTATGGCTACACCTTC	-	TRBD1	TRBV6-6	TRBJ1-2
CASSLEPGSGYNEQFF	TGCGCCAGCAGCTTAGAACCGGGGAGCGGCTACAATGAGCAGTTCTTC	-	-	TRBV5-1	TRBJ2-1
CASIPDSLGTQYF	TGTGCCAGCATTCCGGACTCATTGGGGACCCAGTACTTC	once	-	TRBV28	TRBJ2-5
CASSEYSGTRSYNEQFF	TGTGCCAGCAGCGAATATTCCGGGACTCGGTCCTACAATGAGCAGTTCTTC	-	-	TRBV5-8	TRBJ2-1
CASRDFGAEAFF	TGTGCCAGCAGAGATTTCGGGGCTGAAGCTTTCTTT	-	-	TRBV7-9	TRBJ1-1
CAIRPTDTGELFF	TGTGCCATCAGGCCGACAGACACCGGGGAGCTGTTTTTT	-	-	TRBV10-3	TRBJ2-2
CASSLSPRQSTGELFF	TGTGCCAGCAGCTTATCTCCACGACAGAGCACCGGGGAGCTGTTTTTT	-	-	TRBV11-2	TRBJ2-2
CASSQDRSSYNEQFF	TGTGCCAGTAGTCAGGACAGGAGCTCCTACAATGAGCAGTTCTTC	-	TRBD1	TRBV19	TRBJ2-1
CASSQTGYTYEQYF	TGTGCCAGCAGCCAAACAGGGTACACCTACGAGCAGTACTTC	-	-	TRBV14	TRBJ2-7
CASSLALAAPNTGELFF	TGTGCCAGCAGCTTAGCGCTAGCGGCACCGAACACCGGGGAGCTGTTTTTT	-	TRBD2	TRBV7-9	TRBJ2-2
CAWSGGQGRGYTF	TGTGCCTGGAGTGGTGGACAGGGCCGTGGCTACACCTTC	-	TRBD1	TRBV30	TRBJ1-2
CSVGVREQYF	TGCAGCGTTGGAGTCAGAGAGCAGTACTTC	-	-	TRBV29-1	TRBJ2-7
CASSPRGDTQYF	TGTGCCAGCAGCCCGCGGGGGGATACGCAGTATTTT	once	TRBD2	TRBV3-1/TRBV3-2	TRBJ2-3
CASKGSYTGELFF	TGTGCCAGCAAGGGGAGTTACACCGGGGAGCTGTTTTTT	-	-	TRBV2	TRBJ2-2
CATEGSSTGELFF	TGTGCCACCGAGGGATCGAGCACCGGGGAGCTGTTTTTT	-	-	TRBV15	TRBJ2-2